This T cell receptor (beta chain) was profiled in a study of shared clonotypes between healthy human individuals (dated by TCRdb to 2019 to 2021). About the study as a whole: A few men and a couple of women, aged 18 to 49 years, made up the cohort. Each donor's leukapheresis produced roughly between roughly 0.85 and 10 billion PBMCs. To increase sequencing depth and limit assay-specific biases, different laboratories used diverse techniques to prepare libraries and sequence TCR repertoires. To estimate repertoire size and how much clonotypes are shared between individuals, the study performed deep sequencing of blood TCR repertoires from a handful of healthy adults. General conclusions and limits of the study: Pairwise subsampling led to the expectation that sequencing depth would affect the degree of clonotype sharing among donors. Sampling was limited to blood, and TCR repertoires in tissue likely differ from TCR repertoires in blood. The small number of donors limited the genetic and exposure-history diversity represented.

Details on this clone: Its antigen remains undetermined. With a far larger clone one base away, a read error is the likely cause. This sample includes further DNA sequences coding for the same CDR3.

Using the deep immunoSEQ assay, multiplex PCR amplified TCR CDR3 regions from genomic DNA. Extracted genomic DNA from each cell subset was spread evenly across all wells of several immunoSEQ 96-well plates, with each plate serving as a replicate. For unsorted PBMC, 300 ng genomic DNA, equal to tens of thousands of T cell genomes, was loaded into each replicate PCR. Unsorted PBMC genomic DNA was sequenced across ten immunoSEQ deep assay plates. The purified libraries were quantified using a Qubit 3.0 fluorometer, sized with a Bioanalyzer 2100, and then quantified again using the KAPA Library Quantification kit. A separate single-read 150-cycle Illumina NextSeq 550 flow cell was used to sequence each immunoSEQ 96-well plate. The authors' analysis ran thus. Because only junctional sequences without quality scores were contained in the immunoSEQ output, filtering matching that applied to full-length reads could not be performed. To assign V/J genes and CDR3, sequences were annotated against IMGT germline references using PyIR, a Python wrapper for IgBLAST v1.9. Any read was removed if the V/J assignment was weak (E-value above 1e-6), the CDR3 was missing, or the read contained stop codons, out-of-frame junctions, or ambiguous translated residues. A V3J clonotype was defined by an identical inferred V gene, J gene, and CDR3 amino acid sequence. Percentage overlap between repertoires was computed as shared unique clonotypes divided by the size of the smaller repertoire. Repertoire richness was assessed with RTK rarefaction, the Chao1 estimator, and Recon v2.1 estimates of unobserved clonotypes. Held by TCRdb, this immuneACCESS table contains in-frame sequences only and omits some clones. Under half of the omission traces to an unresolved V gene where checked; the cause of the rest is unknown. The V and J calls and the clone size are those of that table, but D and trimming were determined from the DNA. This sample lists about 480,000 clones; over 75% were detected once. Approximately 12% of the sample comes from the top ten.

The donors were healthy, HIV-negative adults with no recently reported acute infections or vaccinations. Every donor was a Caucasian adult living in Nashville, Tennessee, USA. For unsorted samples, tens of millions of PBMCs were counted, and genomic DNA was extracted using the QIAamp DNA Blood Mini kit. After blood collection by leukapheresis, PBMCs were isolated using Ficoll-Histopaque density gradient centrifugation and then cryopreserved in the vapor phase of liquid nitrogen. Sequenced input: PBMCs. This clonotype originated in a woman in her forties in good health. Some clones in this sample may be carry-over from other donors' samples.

The bases are TGTGCCAGCAGCTTAGGGGCGACCCCCTACAATGAGCAGTTCTTC. It translates as CASSLGATPYNEQFF. The chain was built from TRBV13 and TRBJ2-1; the D segment cannot be called with confidence. Trimming at the junction amounts to 0 bases on V and 2 bases on J, and the germline ends lie 8 bases apart. Including the terminal cysteine and phenylalanine, the CDR3 comprises 15 residues. Left in the record is the CDR3 DNA by itself, 45 bases read in frame from the first base. CDR1 and CDR2 are read off the germline V gene (reference sequence) as PRHDT and FYEKMQ.